Each of the 2 T cell receptor beta chains below was sequenced from the same sample in a study of cytomegalovirus exposure and HLA in healthy donors (TCRdb year 2017). To prepare the library, the immunoSEQ multiplex PCR assay was applied. For the multiplex PCR, a mixture combining 60 forward primers for TCR Vbeta segments and 13 reverse primers for TCR Jbeta segments was used. Here the immuneACCESS table is served through TCRdb, limited to in-frame sequences with V and J called. Missing clones are a known gap in these copies; in checked studies unresolved V genes cover under half, and the rest lacks a known reason. In all, the sample holds 150,000 to 200,000 clones, and roughly 87% of those were seen once. The ten largest clonotypes hold over 0.2% of the sample. The material sequenced was PBMCs. The source is a girl in the first two years of life in good health and CMV-seronegative.

This chain links TRBV30 with TRBJ1-2; no clear D gene. The CDR3 loop spans 11 amino acids. V was trimmed by 3 bases and J by 3 bases, leaving 5 bases between them. Germline V CDR1 and CDR2: GTSNPN, SVGIG (reference sequence). In nucleotides, the CDR3 is TGTGCCTGGAGCGAGGACTATGGCTACACCTTC. This codes for CAWSEDYGYTF.

DNA of the CDR3: TGTGCCAGCAGTGAAGCGCGGCAGCCCCAGCATTTT. Protein product: CASSEARQPQHF. The gene calls are TRBV2 and TRBJ1-5; D not resolved. The V end lost 0 bases, the J end lost 7 bases, and 4 bases lay between the germline ends. Germline values: CDR1 SNHLY, CDR2 FYNNEI. CDR3 length: 12 amino acids.